This TCR beta chain was captured by sequencing in a study of cytomegalovirus exposure and HLA in healthy donors. Primers: 60 Vbeta forward and 13 Jbeta reverse. The protocol was immunoSEQ multiplex PCR, while the TCRdb copy is restricted to in-frame clones and leaves out a portion. The sample has 130,000 or so clones; 75% to 80% are singletons. The study's findings and limits: One variant, a missense change in DCLRE1C, was linked in a later analysis to TCR beta V- and J-gene trimming. A later analysis showed that HLA-associated TCR beta chains had undergone more clonal expansion than equally common others.

The CDR3 spans 14 residues. CDR1 and CDR2 (germline): SGHVS, FQNEAQ. With 6 bases clipped from V and 3 bases from J, the junction kept 6 bases outside the gene matches. Note on this clone: What it recognizes is unknown.

The sequence was obtained from a female donor in good health and CMV-seronegative. The V call is TRBV7-8, the J call TRBJ2-5; 8 nucleotides match TRBD1. The material sequenced was PBMCs. The CDR3 region has the DNA TGTGCCAGCAGACCGACAGGGGTGGAAGAGACCCAGTACTTC. Its translation: CASRPTGVEETQYF.